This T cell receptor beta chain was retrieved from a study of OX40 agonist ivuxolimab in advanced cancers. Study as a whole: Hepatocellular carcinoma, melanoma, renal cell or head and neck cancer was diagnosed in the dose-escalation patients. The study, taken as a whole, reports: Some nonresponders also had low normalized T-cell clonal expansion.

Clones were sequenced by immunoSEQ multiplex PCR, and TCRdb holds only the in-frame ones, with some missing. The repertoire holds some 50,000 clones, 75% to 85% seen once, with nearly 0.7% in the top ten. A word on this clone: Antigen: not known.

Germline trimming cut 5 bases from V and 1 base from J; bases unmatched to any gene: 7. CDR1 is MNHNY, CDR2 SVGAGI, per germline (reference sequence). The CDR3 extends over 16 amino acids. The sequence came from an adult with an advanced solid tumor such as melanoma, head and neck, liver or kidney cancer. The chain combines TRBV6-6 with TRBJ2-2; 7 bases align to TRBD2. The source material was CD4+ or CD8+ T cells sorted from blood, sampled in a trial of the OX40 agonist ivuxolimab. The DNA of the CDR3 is TGTGCCAGCAGTGCGTCTCGCGGGAGGAACACCGGGGAGCTGTTTTTT. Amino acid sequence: CASSASRGRNTGELFF.